This record covers a single TCR beta chain. The sample originates from a study of blood T cell repertoires in COVID-19. Overall study: Sources were T cells, B-cell-depleted T cells, or PBMCs; the material itself was cDNA or gDNA.

Method: immunoSEQ multiplex PCR; TCRdb's copy keeps in-frame clones and lacks some. The sample holds about 46,000 clones, about nine tenths seen once. The TCR sequence derives from a human donor in a cohort sampled during active COVID-19. Input material: peripheral blood.

This CDR3 reads CASSPIRSNQPQHF. Written as DNA, the CDR3 is TGTGCCAGCTCACCGATCCGGAGCAATCAGCCCCAGCATTTT. This sequence joins TRBV18 and TRBJ1-5; unclear D gene. V lost 3 bases and J 1 base, leaving 7 bases between the germline ends. The germline CDR1 and CDR2 sequences are KGHSH and LQKENI. The CDR3 loop spans 14 amino acids.